One and the same sample provided the 18 T cell receptor beta chains below, sequenced in a study of blood T cell repertoires in COVID-19. Clones were read by immunoSEQ multiplex PCR, and TCRdb kept only the in-frame ones, dropping some. The profile shows about 330,000 clones, 88% of them singletons. Sequenced sample: PBMCs or T cells enriched from blood (not recorded which). Receptor source: a man aged 30-40 years who had recovered from COVID-19.

This rearrangement joins TRBV6-1 to TRBJ1-4; 7 nucleotides line up with TRBD1. With 3 bases clipped from V and 6 bases from J, the junction kept 13 bases outside the gene matches. CDR3 length: 17 residues. Germline lookup yields CDR1 MNHNS and CDR2 SASEGT. Here the CDR3 DNA reads TGTGCCAGCAGTGACCCGAACGTACAGGGGTTAGATGAAAAACTGTTTTTT. It codes for CASSDPNVQGLDEKLFF.

A few counts support this clone. The gene calls are TRBV2 and TRBJ1-1; 8 bases line up with TRBD1. The CDR3 extends over 16 amino acids. Germline trimming cut 0 bases from V and 3 bases from J; bases unmatched to any gene: 6. Germline assignment: CDR1 SNHLY and CDR2 FYNNEI. In DNA, the CDR3 is TGTGCCAGCAGTGAAGCCCGGGACAGGATGTACACTGAAGCTTTCTTT. It is translated as CASSEARDRMYTEAFF.

The chain uses TRBV19 and TRBJ2-2, with 7 bases identical to TRBD2. From germline, CDR1 is LNHDA and CDR2 SQIVND (reference sequence). This CDR3 is built from 17 residues. The junction had 11 bases not matched to a gene; V was cut back by 6 bases and J by 1 base. CDR3 coding DNA: TGTGCCAGTAGACCCCTTTTGTTAGCGGGGAACACCGGGGAGCTGTTTTTT. The encoded protein is CASRPLLLAGNTGELFF.

The V gene is TRBV4-1, the J gene TRBJ1-6; possibly TRBD1 for D (6 bases). The CDR3 covers 15 residues. Trimming shortened V by 5 bases and J by 5 bases, and 13 bases separated the two germline ends. Germline CDR1 MGHRA, CDR2 YSYEKL. This chain's CDR3 is CASSFRDTDNSPLHF. In nucleotides, the CDR3 is TGCGCCAGCAGCTTCCGGGACACGGATAATTCACCCCTCCACTTT.

The chain couples TRBV6-5 to TRBJ1-2; 10 bases align to TRBD1. CDR3 length equals 14 residues. With V trimmed by 6 bases and J by 5 bases, 6 bases remained unmatched. The V gene's germline CDR1 is MNHEY and CDR2 SVGAGI. This chain's CDR3 is CASRMTGGGYGYTF. In nucleotides, the CDR3 is TGTGCCAGCAGAATGACAGGGGGCGGATATGGCTACACCTTC.

In its sample, this clone was seen a few times. This chain links TRBV7-9 with TRBJ2-7; 9 nucleotides match TRBD1. V shed 5 bases and J 5 bases; nucleotides not matched to a gene: 10. From germline, CDR1 is SEHNR and CDR2 FQNEAQ (reference sequence). CDR3 length: 15 amino acids. The CDR3 loop is CASSPGTGRVDEQYF. The DNA of the CDR3 is TGTGCCAGCAGCCCCGGGACAGGGAGGGTCGACGAGCAGTACTTC.

The chain employs TRBV29-1 and TRBJ2-2; 7 bases are shared with TRBD2. Germline trimming cut 4 bases from V and 8 bases from J; bases unmatched to any gene: 4. Germline-derived CDR1 and CDR2 are SQVTM and ANQGSEA. The CDR3 spans 12 residues. The CDR3 reads CSVGTRGGELFF. The CDR3 nucleotides are TGCAGCGTTGGGACTAGGGGTGGGGAGCTGTTTTTT.

The chain recombines TRBV6-1 with TRBJ1-1; unclear D gene. The CDR3 totals 16 residues. Trimming took off 6 bases at V and 10 bases at J, with 27 bases between the two ends. The germline V gene encodes CDR1 MNHNS and CDR2 SASEGT. This CDR3 is CASRELPAQDYLAAFF. Written as DNA, the CDR3 is TGTGCCAGCAGGGAACTACCGGCCCAGGACTATCTCGCAGCTTTCTTT.

The chain employs TRBV3-1 (or the pseudogene TRBV3-2) and TRBJ1-5; 9 positions match TRBD1. This CDR3 comprises 17 residues. Germline V gene lookup returns CDR1 LGHDT and CDR2 YNNKEL (reference sequence). J gave up 8 bases and V 4 bases, and 15 bases lay outside the gene matches. This chain's CDR3 is CASSPSAHGGQGKPQHF. CDR3 coding DNA: TGTGCCAGCAGCCCAAGTGCCCATGGGGGACAGGGAAAGCCCCAGCATTTT.

This chain joins TRBV12-5 and TRBJ2-2; a possible D gene is TRBD2 (6 bases). The CDR3 loop spans 19 amino acids. CDR1 and CDR2 (germline): LGHNT, FRNRAP. The V end lost 1 base, the J end lost 4 bases, and 22 bases lay between the germline ends. The CDR3 DNA is TGTGCTAGTGGTTTGGCCCGGGACTTCATGAATACTACCACCGGGGAGCTGTTTTTT. Encoded protein: CASGLARDFMNTTTGELFF. The variable domain in full, completed from reference TRBV12-5 and TRBJ2-2, reads DARVTQTPRHKVTEMGQEVTMRCQPILGHNTVFWYRQTMMQGLELLAYFRNRAPLDDSGMPKDRFSAEMPDATLATLKIQPSEPRDSAVYFCASGLARDFMNTTTGELFFGEGSRLTVL.

The gene calls are TRBV4-1 and TRBJ2-1; tentatively, D is TRBD2 (6 bases). The CDR3 sequence is 18 residues long. Trimming stripped 0 bases from V and 0 bases from J, with 15 bases between. The germline V gene has CDR1 MGHRA and CDR2 YSYEKL. Here the CDR3 DNA reads TGCGCCAGCAGCCAAGAAGGGGCGGACTACCACTCCTACAATGAGCAGTTCTTC. Amino acid sequence: CASSQEGADYHSYNEQFF.

The chain carries TRBV7-3 and TRBJ1-1; 8 bases map to TRBD1. The germline V gene encodes CDR1 SGHTA and CDR2 FQGTGA. This CDR3 comprises 15 residues. Trimming removed 5 bases from V and 1 base from J; junction bases left unmatched: 6. The CDR3: CASSEIGTGNTEAFF. CDR3 DNA: TGTGCCAGCAGCGAGATCGGGACAGGGAACACTGAAGCTTTCTTT.

The rearrangement joins TRBV11-3 to TRBJ2-7; D may be TRBD1 (6 bases). The ends were cut back, 6 bases at V and 3 bases at J, with 18 bases in the middle. Per germline, CDR1 SGHNT and CDR2 YENEEA. The CDR3 covers 15 residues. CDR3 nucleotide sequence: TGTGCCAGCAGTTTACAGGGCGAGAAGGACTACGAGCAGTACTTC. It is translated as CASSLQGEKDYEQYF.

The chain has TRBV4-2 and TRBJ2-5, with D perhaps TRBD2 (6 bases). The length of the CDR3 is 15 residues. The ends were cut back, 0 bases at V and 4 bases at J, with 12 bases in the middle. CDR1 is LGHNA, CDR2 YNFKEQ, per germline. Here the CDR3 DNA reads TGTGCCAGCAGCCAAGACCGGGGGTCCGGAGAGACCCAGTACTTC. Protein: CASSQDRGSGETQYF.

The J gene is TRBJ1-2, the V gene TRBV7-9; 8 bases match TRBD1. CDR3 size: 13 residues. CDR1 and CDR2 from the germline V gene are SEHNR and FQNEAQ (reference sequence). V lost 6 bases to trimming and J lost 10 bases; unmatched junction nucleotides: 10. In nucleotides, the CDR3 is TGTGCCAGCAGTCGGCAGGGGGCAGGTGACTACACCTTC. Translated, it gives CASSRQGAGDYTF.

The rearrangement joins TRBV2 to TRBJ2-2; 8 positions agree with TRBD1. V lost 8 bases to trimming and J lost 1 base; unmatched junction nucleotides: 6. CDR1 is SNHLY and CDR2 is FYNNEI in the germline V gene. The CDR3 covers 15 residues. CDR3 loop: CASGAGTGNTGELFF. The CDR3 DNA is TGTGCCAGCGGAGCCGGGACAGGGAACACCGGGGAGCTGTTTTTT.

This chain joins TRBV19 and TRBJ1-1; 9 nucleotides agree with TRBD1. Looked up from germline, CDR1 is LNHDA and CDR2 is SQIVND (reference sequence). The CDR3 runs to 17 residues. J lost 0 bases, V lost 5 bases, and 10 bases had no gene match. Here the CDR3 DNA reads TGTGCCAGTAGTTCGAGACAGGGGGTTCTAATGAACACTGAAGCTTTCTTT. This sequence encodes CASSSRQGVLMNTEAFF.

CDR3 sequence reads: CASSSGGDLFYNSPLHF. CDR3 DNA sequence: TGTGCCAGCAGCTCCGGGGGGGACCTCTTTTATAATTCACCCCTCCACTTT. V is TRBV5-6 and J is TRBJ1-6; possible D gene TRBD1, 5 bases. The CDR3 totals 17 residues. Germline lookup yields CDR1 SGHDT and CDR2 YYEEEE. Trimming took 3 bases from V and 4 from J, leaving 17 bases between them.